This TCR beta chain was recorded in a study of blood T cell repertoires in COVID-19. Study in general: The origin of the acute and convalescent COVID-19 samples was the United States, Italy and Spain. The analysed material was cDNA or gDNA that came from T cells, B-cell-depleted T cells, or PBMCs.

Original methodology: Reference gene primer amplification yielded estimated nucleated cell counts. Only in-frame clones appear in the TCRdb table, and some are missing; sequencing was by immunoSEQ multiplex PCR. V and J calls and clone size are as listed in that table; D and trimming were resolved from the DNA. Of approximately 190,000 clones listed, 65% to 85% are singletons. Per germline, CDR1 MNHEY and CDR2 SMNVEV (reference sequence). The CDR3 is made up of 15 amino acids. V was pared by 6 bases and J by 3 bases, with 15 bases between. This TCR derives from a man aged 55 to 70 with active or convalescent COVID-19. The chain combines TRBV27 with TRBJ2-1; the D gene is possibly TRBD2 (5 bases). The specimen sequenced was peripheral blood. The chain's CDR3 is CASSLLEGLYNEQFF. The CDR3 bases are TGTGCCAGCAGCCTCCTCGAGGGCCTCTACAATGAGCAGTTCTTC.